This T cell receptor beta chain was profiled in a study of T cell responses to AZD1222 COVID-19 vaccine. As for the study in general: Whether given at about 4 or about 12 weeks, second doses were pooled. Study findings and constraints: Repertoire samples came only from after the peak T cell response. AZD1222 recipients seropositive at baseline numbered only 5 to 7. Donors were mostly white British, more females; clonal diversity possibly underestimated.

V lost 0 bases and J lost 10, with 7 bases in between. This CDR3 contains 13 residues. CDR1 is MNHEY, CDR2 SVGAGI, per germline. This table comes from immunoSEQ multiplex PCR, and its TCRdb copy is limited to in-frame clones, with some not included. Here the sample spans about 130,000 clones, around 90% being singletons. Comments on this clone: What it recognizes is unknown.

The sequence was collected from an adult in good health. The V and J genes are TRBV6-5 and TRBJ1-6; D is perhaps TRBD1 (5 bases). Material: peripheral blood, obtained on day 0 of AZD1222 vaccination. CDR3 in amino acids: CASSYSRGSPLHF. The CDR3 nucleotides read TGTGCCAGCAGTTACTCCCGGGGGTCACCCCTCCACTTT.